This T cell receptor (beta chain) was identified in a study of cytomegalovirus exposure and HLA in healthy donors (dated by TCRdb to the late 2010s). About the investigation overall: An earlier analysis of 587 of the donors reported roughly 270 Gb of sequence data and some 120 million unique TCR beta sequences from approximately 180 million T cells. An early release covering roughly 600 HLA-typed donors comprised around 300 gigabases of sequencing data and 85 million or so unique TCR sequences. The genetic ancestry cluster associated with self-reported Caucasian donors included roughly four fifths of the approximately 430 genotyped donors. The study aimed to test whether cataloging public T cell receptors could reveal signatures of past pathogen exposure. The study profiled the T cell repertoires of 666 subjects by immunosequencing and related them to cytomegalovirus serostatus. Along with the approximately 620-subject first cohort, a separate validation cohort of over a hundred different subjects was used. The study combined high-throughput TCR immunosequencing, statistical association of individual TCRs with disease status, and machine learning to predict cytomegalovirus infection status. In a later analysis, previously published TCR beta repertoires from 550 to 700 donors were re-analyzed and high-resolution HLA genotyping was added so that TCR occurrence patterns could be studied. In the later analysis, no new phenotypic data were used to find candidate immune exposures; instead, reliance was placed on TCR beta sequences and their occurrence across donors. An earlier analysis of several hundred of the donors used high-throughput TCR beta sequencing to judge whether each TCR beta V gene segment behaved as functional or pseudogenic. Donor age, sex, ethnicity and CMV serostatus were collected together with the repertoire data. A later genetic analysis used genome-wide SNP genotypes for about 60% of the roughly 670 donors, treating that subset as a discovery cohort. Every discovery cohort repertoire had been produced on one sequencing platform. Class I and class II HLA loci were covered by the typing at four-digit resolution. The number of typed donors differed by locus: 629-630 for A, B, C, DRB1 and DQB1; 500 to 550 for DQA1; approximately 610 for DPA1; and roughly 490 for DPB1. Four or five DR-DQ haplotypes were treated as single units for association and clustering because of strong linkage in the cohort. Among about 390 genotyped donors of the cohort, an average of roughly 240,000 unique TCR beta nucleotide sequences were sequenced per donor, roughly 18% of them non-productive.

In regard to this clone: Its antigen has not been determined. Per-nucleotide qualities are absent, and no much larger clonotype sits a single base away.

Libraries came from the immunoSEQ multiplex PCR assay. For the multiplex PCR, a mixture combining 60 forward primers for TCR Vbeta segments and 13 reverse primers for TCR Jbeta segments was used. The CDR3 region of rearranged TCR beta genes was amplified from genomic DNA with a multiplex PCR assay. On the Illumina HiSeq System, the amplified TCR beta libraries were sequenced as 87-base-pair reads. Per the source publication's procedure: A later analysis counted some 80 million unique TCR beta chains across the roughly 700 repertoires, and around 9.9 million of these chains were shared by at least two donors. Raw reads were error-corrected and collapsed into unique sequences with a nearest-neighbor algorithm that merged closely related sequences to remove PCR and sequencing errors. To assign V, D and J gene segments, CDR3 sequences were aligned to IMGT reference sequences. For a sequence to be retained, a match of at least six nucleotides to both a V gene segment and a J gene segment was required. A rearrangement was called productive if the CDR3 had no stop codons and remained in frame with V and J, and every other rearrangement was called non-productive. Following IMGT convention, CDR3 was defined as the stretch from the second conserved V-encoded cysteine to the conserved J-encoded phenylalanine. Sequences without an unambiguous match to a single V gene segment were excluded from the earlier analysis of about 630 of the donors. In an earlier analysis of 587 of the donors, a V segment was called functional when productive rearrangements were above 56.7%, and segregating when the standard deviation between donors exceeded 5%. A statistical classification framework was built for diagnosing cytomegalovirus status from the catalog of TCR beta chain sequences. A later analysis assigned V and J genes by comparing TCR nucleotide sequences with IMGT/GENE-DB human TR gene sequences. In a later analysis, CDR3 sequences and most-parsimonious VDJ recombination scenarios were assigned using the TCRdist pipeline. In a later analysis, every TCR beta chain was defined by the combination of its CDR3 amino acid sequence and its V-gene family, and reads without a unique V-gene family were dropped. To address suspected cross-contamination and a sequencing artifact, a later analysis removed a few hundred highly shared, low-generation-probability nucleotide sequences. For each public chain, a later analysis derived a clonal expansion index from normalized ranks of inferred template counts within each repertoire. Generation probabilities in a later analysis came from a VDJ recombination model fitted to out-of-frame rearrangements, and those results were checked against IGoR. Hypergeometric tests were used in a later analysis to score TCR-TCR, TCR-HLA and TCR-CMV co-occurrence, with a repertoire-size bias correction applied to the TCR pairs. A later analysis estimated false discovery rates by permuting HLA or CMV assignments 20 times. In a later analysis, co-occurring TCRs were grouped using DBSCAN, and TCRdist sequence similarity was added for clustering within HLA-allele-positive subsets. Repertoires with fewer than 30,000 or more than 120,000 public chains were left out of co-occurrence clustering, as were roughly five repertoires with anomalous nucleotide sharing. As stored in TCRdb, this immuneACCESS dataset retains in-frame rearrangements with V and J assigned. A fraction of the clones does not appear; measured against another copy, unresolved V genes explain less than half of the discrepancy, and the remainder lacks a known reason. V and J calls and clone size come straight from that table; D and trimming were deduced from the DNA. Here the sample has some 190,000 clones; 65% to 85% occur a single time. The ten top clones hold roughly 1.6% of the sample.

What the research found in general, with its limitations: A later analysis reported that several top co-occurrence clusters appeared linked to parvovirus B19, influenza, CMV and Epstein-Barr virus. HLA typing was unavailable for some donors at each locus, so association tests used only the typed subset. A total of 150 or so TCR beta chains were listed by the study as associated with cytomegalovirus. A later genetic analysis reported fewer N-insertions in productive TCRs among donors in an Asian-associated ancestry cluster than the approximately 700-donor mean. For the cohort, immune exposure information was limited to CMV serostatus. The classifier was reported to diagnose cytomegalovirus status with high specificity and sensitivity in both the original and validation cohorts. A later genetic analysis associated a missense DCLRE1C variant with V-gene and J-gene trimming of TCR beta chains, and an independent cohort replicated the association. While some public TCRs were present in many individuals, most TCR sequences turned up only very rarely across donors. When HLA alleles, especially DR and DQ, strongly co-occurred, TCR associations were difficult to assign to individual alleles. In vitro tests confirmed that a few of the cytomegalovirus-associated TCR beta chains recognize cytomegalovirus antigens. In a later analysis, HLA-associated TCR beta chains were found to be more clonally expanded and to have lower generation probabilities than equally common non-associated chains. In a later analysis, TCR association rates were found to vary across HLA loci, with the most associated TCRs seen for DRB1 alleles and the fewest for HLA-C alleles. Broadly in line with IMGT annotations, most TCR beta V segments showed up in productive rearrangements about 87% or about 30% of the time in an earlier analysis of 587 of the donors. The earlier analysis of approximately 560 of the donors excluded roughly 17 rarely observed V segments, including chromosome 9 orphons, because counts were too low. Correlated functional status among segregating V segments might reflect linkage disequilibrium, but an unknown experimental factor could not be ruled out. A further reported finding was that TCR beta sequences accurately predicted the HLA-A and HLA-B alleles for most subjects in the first cohort. The sequencing pipeline was judged likely to have produced a cluster of highly shared sequence variants as a technical artifact. It was suggested by the authors that the approach could potentially be generalized to other disease states and immunological phenotypes. Some IMGT-functional V segments, including TRBV6-2 and TRBV6-3, could not be distinguished by the 87-base-pair reads and were therefore excluded. Sequencing depth was assumed to be roughly uniform across donors in the presence/absence analyses, though that assumption may not hold. In a later analysis, around 17,000 TCR beta sequences were associated with specific HLA alleles at a false discovery rate of 0.05. In a later analysis, most CMV-associated TCR beta chains were found to appear HLA-restricted, with HLA associations seemingly driven largely by CMV exposure. Only TCR beta chains were sequenced in this cohort, and the absence of alpha or paired-chain data limited detectable features.

Measured from the cysteine to the phenylalanine, the CDR3 is 13 residues long. The only DNA kept is the CDR3, 39 bases in frame from the first base. Trimming costs V 3 bases and J 4 bases, and their ends lie 8 bases apart. CDR1 SGHRS and CDR2 YFSETQ are derived from the germline V gene. In total, more than 500 healthy bone marrow donors made up the cohort. At the time of sampling, all cohort members were nominally healthy, though unrecorded immune exposures were likely present. The donor was CMV seronegative and was included in the group of several hundred seronegative cohort members. A peripheral blood sample was collected from each donor, and TCR beta sequencing was performed on peripheral blood mononuclear cells. The Qiagen DNeasy Blood Extraction Kit was used to extract genomic DNA from the blood cell samples.

Sequencing input: PBMCs. The source of this sequence is a woman aged 18-35 years in good health and CMV-seronegative. The chain is assembled from TRBV5-1 and TRBJ1-3, with an unclear D gene assignment. This receptor carries the CDR3 CASSSGEGNTIYF. The sequence in DNA is TGCGCCAGCAGCTCGGGTGAGGGAAACACCATATATTTT.